What follows describes a single T cell receptor (beta chain). What it binds is unknown. V lost 7 bases, J lost 9 bases, and 19 bases lay in between. The length of the CDR3 is 13 residues. Germline-derived CDR1 and CDR2 are GTSNPN and SVGIG (reference sequence). TCRdb keeps only in-frame clones here, not all; method: immunoSEQ multiplex PCR. There are more than 90,000 clones in the sample; approximately 93% occur only once, and 0.95% to 1.3% lies in the top ten. These data are taken from a study of cytomegalovirus exposure and HLA in healthy donors. Study-wide points: Across donors, most TCRs were seen rarely, yet some public ones were widespread. The tendency of first-cohort TCR clusters to co-occur in the roughly 120 validation repertoires was the finding of a later analysis.

This clonotype was obtained from a woman in her 30s in good health and CMV-seropositive. The rearrangement links TRBV30 to TRBJ2-1, with a possible D match to TRBD2 (5 bases). Specimen: PBMCs. As DNA, the CDR3 is TGTGCCTTTGTTCTAGCCCACGCCGGTGAGCAGTTCTTC. Translation: CAFVLAHAGEQFF.